These T cell receptor beta chains were read from a single sample in a study of cytomegalovirus exposure and HLA in healthy donors. Profiled with immunoSEQ multiplex PCR; TCRdb holds only in-frame clones, not every one. The data hold fewer than 250,000 clones, with roughly 83% observed a single time. Sequenced input: PBMCs. The receptors come from a woman aged 25 to 39 in good health and CMV-seropositive. The CDR3 runs from the conserved cysteine through the conserved F or W. The D gene is left open where the match is weak. The listing skips clone size in some rows; elsewhere it reads once, few, many or a size class.

>TRBD2|.|TRBJ2-2|TRBV9
TGTGCCAGCAGCGCACCCGGGGAGGGCCCCGGGGAGCTGTTTTTT
CASSAPGEGPGELFF
>TRBD1|.|TRBJ2-7|TRBV29-1
TGCAGCGTTACCCAGGGGGACCGATACGAGCAGTACTTC
CSVTQGDRYEQYF
>.|few|TRBJ2-7|TRBV20-1
TGCAGTGCTTCAACACTAGATGTGCAGTACTTC
CSASTLDVQYF
>TRBD2|.|TRBJ2-2|TRBV30
TGTGCCGCTGGACTAGCGGGGCTCCGAGGGGAGCTGTTTTTT
CAAGLAGLRGELFF
>.|.|TRBJ1-5|TRBV19
TGTGCCAGTAGTGGTTGGACAGCCCACAATCAGCCCCAGCATTTT
CASSGWTAHNQPQHF
>TRBD2|.|TRBJ2-7|TRBV9
TGTGCCAGCAGCGGGATCTCGGGGGGTACTGGTGGCGACGAGCAGTACTTC
CASSGISGGTGGDEQYF
>TRBD1|.|TRBJ2-7|TRBV30
TGTGCCTGGAGTTGGGACAGTTCCTACGAGCAGTACTTC
CAWSWDSSYEQYF
>TRBD1|once|TRBJ1-1|TRBV30
TGTGCCTGGAGCGAGCCTGACAGGGCGGGCACTGAAGCTTTCTTT
CAWSEPDRAGTEAFF
>.|.|TRBJ1-2|TRBV6-5
TGTGCCAGCAGGATGACAGAATCTTCGAGGGGCTACACCTTC
CASRMTESSRGYTF
>.|few|TRBJ1-4|TRBV10-2
TGCGCCAGCAGTGAAAGGGGAGCGGATGAAAAACTGTTTTTT
CASSERGADEKLFF
>.|.|TRBJ1-2|TRBV9
TGTGCCAGCAGCGTAGCCGGGCGGGGGCTTCATGGCTACACCTTC
CASSVAGRGLHGYTF
>.|.|TRBJ1-2|TRBV4-3
TGCGCCAGCAGCCAAGAAGGAATCTATGGCTACACCTTC
CASSQEGIYGYTF
>.|.|TRBJ1-2|TRBV4-1
TGCGCCAGCAGCCCTAAACTACGGGGCAACTATGGCTACACCTTC
CASSPKLRGNYGYTF
>TRBD2|.|TRBJ2-3|TRBV5-4
TGTGCCAGCAGCTTGGATCTAGCGGAAGCCTGGGGGTTTCCAGATACGCAGTATTTT
CASSLDLAEAWGFPDTQYF
>TRBD2|.|TRBJ2-7|TRBV5-6
TGTGCCAGCAGCTTGCTCCGCACTAGCGGGAGTCACTCCTACGAGCAGTACTTC
CASSLLRTSGSHSYEQYF
>.|.|TRBJ2-2|TRBV5-1
TGCGCCAGCAGCTTTGTTTGGGGGCAGAACACCGGGGAGCTGTTTTTT
CASSFVWGQNTGELFF
>.|.|TRBJ1-3|TRBV6-5
TGTGCCAGCAGTTACAAGCGAACGGGAACTGGAAACACCATATATTTT
CASSYKRTGTGNTIYF
>.|.|TRBJ1-2|TRBV6-5
TGTGCCAGCAGTTACCGGGGGACGGTTGGCTACACCTTC
CASSYRGTVGYTF
>TRBD1|.|TRBJ1-4|TRBV30
TGTGCCGGGGACAGTTATAATGAAAAACTGTTTTTT
CAGDSYNEKLFF
>.|few|TRBJ2-2|TRBV30
TGTGCCTGGAGTTGGGGCGGCCCGGCGGGGGAGCTGTTTTTT
CAWSWGGPAGELFF
>.|few|TRBJ1-3|TRBV4-3
TGCGCCAGCAGCCCGCAGCCCCCCGGACAGACCTCTGGAAACACCATATATTTT
CASSPQPPGQTSGNTIYF
>TRBD1|.|TRBJ2-7|TRBV11-1
TGTGCCAGCAGAGGGGACAGGGCTACCGAGCAGTACTTC
CASRGDRATEQYF
>.|.|TRBJ1-1|TRBV6-5
TGTGCCAGCAGCCCACGGGGCATGAACACTGAAGCTTTCTTT
CASSPRGMNTEAFF
>TRBD2|once|TRBJ2-5|TRBV9
TGTGCCAGCGGACAAGCGGGGGAGGGGGAGACCCAGTACTTC
CASGQAGEGETQYF
>TRBD1|.|TRBJ2-1|TRBV30
TGTGCCTCCGACAGCCGGGACAGGGGGTCAAATGAGCAGTTCTTC
CASDSRDRGSNEQFF
>TRBD1|.|TRBJ2-1|TRBV10-3
TGTGCCATCAGTGAGGCGTCCCGACAGGGGGACAATGAGCAGTTCTTC
CAISEASRQGDNEQFF
>.|.|TRBJ1-5|TRBV6-1
TGTGCCAGCAGTGGCCCGAACAGGGGCAATCAGCCCCAGCATTTT
CASSGPNRGNQPQHF
>.|.|TRBJ1-2|TRBV6-1
TGTGCCAGCAGTGAAGTCGGGGGGAGTGTCTATGGCTACACCTTC
CASSEVGGSVYGYTF
>.|.|TRBJ1-4|TRBV6-5
TGTGCCAGCAGTCTAGAAGCAACTAATGAAAAACTGTTTTTT
CASSLEATNEKLFF
>TRBD2|.|TRBJ2-1|TRBV30
TGTGCCTGGAGTGCTAGCGGGAGAGGCGATGAGCAGTTCTTC
CAWSASGRGDEQFF
>TRBD2|.|TRBJ2-3|TRBV10-3
TGTGCCATCGGGCGGGAGTTTTCAGATACGCAGTATTTT
CAIGREFSDTQYF
>.|.|TRBJ1-5|TRBV30
TGTGCCTGGAGTGTACCTAGACCGGGGGCCTTAGGGGCCCAGCATTTT
CAWSVPRPGALGAQHF
>.|.|TRBJ2-1|TRBV18
TGTGCCAGCTCCACCCTCGGCACCTCCCCCAATGAGCAGTTCTTC
CASSTLGTSPNEQFF
>TRBD1|.|TRBJ2-1|TRBV29-1
TGCAGCGTTGTGGGACAGGGGTTCGAGAAGGAGCAGTTCTTC
CSVVGQGFEKEQFF
>TRBD2|.|TRBJ2-3|TRBV29-1
TGCAGCGTTGAAGGACTAGCGGGAGGCGGTACGCAGTATTTT
CSVEGLAGGGTQYF
>TRBD1|.|TRBJ1-1|TRBV5-4
TGTGCCAGCAGCCTCGGACAGGGTATGAACACTGAAGCTTTCTTT
CASSLGQGMNTEAFF
>TRBD2|.|TRBJ2-1|TRBV25-1
TGTGCCAGCAGTTACCCGGGACTAGCGCGCTACAATGAGCAGTTCTTC
CASSYPGLARYNEQFF
>TRBD2|.|TRBJ2-7|TRBV6-5
TGTGCCAGCAGTTCCGGGGCGGGAGGGAGCGAGCAGTACTTC
CASSSGAGGSEQYF
>.|once|TRBJ2-5|TRBV25-1
TGTGCCAGCAGTGAGACCACAGGGAGGCAGACCCAGTACTTC
CASSETTGRQTQYF
>TRBD1|.|TRBJ1-1|TRBV14
TGTGCCAGCAGCCAAGTCGCGACAGGGGGTGAAGCTTTCTTT
CASSQVATGGEAFF
>.|.|TRBJ2-7|TRBV28
TGTGCCAGCCGGGACACAGGCTTAATTTCCTACGAGCAGTACTTC
CASRDTGLISYEQYF
>.|few|TRBJ2-7|TRBV28
TGTGCCAGCAGTCCCCACTACGAGCAGTACTTC
CASSPHYEQYF
>.|once|TRBJ2-3|TRBV7-2
TGTGCCAGCAGCTTAGGTCTAGTGGGTACGCAGTATTTT
CASSLGLVGTQYF
>.|.|TRBJ2-3|TRBV28
TGTGCCAGCAGAGGGGCGGTTCGCACAGATACGCAGTATTTT
CASRGAVRTDTQYF
>.|once|TRBJ2-1|TRBV30
TGTGCCTGGAGTGGATCTACAGGGAATGAGCAGTTCTTC
CAWSGSTGNEQFF
>.|.|TRBJ1-4|TRBV6-6
TGTGCCAGCAACGGCCCAGGGGAAAAACTGTTTTTT
CASNGPGEKLFF
>.|few|TRBJ2-2|TRBV2
TGTGCCAGCAGTCCCGGGACCCTAGGGACCGGGGAGCTGTTTTTT
CASSPGTLGTGELFF
>TRBD2|.|TRBJ2-1|TRBV10-2
TGCGCCAGCCGGACTAGCGGGCGTTTGTTCTTC
CASRTSGRLFF